Shown below are 13 T cell receptor beta chains from a single sample sequenced in a study of cytomegalovirus exposure and HLA in healthy donors. This table comes from immunoSEQ multiplex PCR, and its TCRdb copy is limited to in-frame clones, with some not included. The repertoire includes around 120,000 clones, about 90% of them detected once, and less than 2% sits in the top ten. The sample comprised PBMCs. The receptor source for this set is a woman aged 18-29 years in good health and CMV-seronegative.

The table lists this clone with a few counts. The rearrangement links TRBV14 to TRBJ2-7, with 12 bases that match TRBD2. There are 16 residues in the CDR3. Germline loops: CDR1 SGHDN, CDR2 FVKESK. With V trimmed by 0 bases and J by 7 bases, 7 bases remained unmatched. The CDR3: CASSQDRLAGDLEQYF. The CDR3 DNA sequence: TGTGCCAGCAGCCAAGACAGACTAGCGGGAGATCTTGAGCAGTACTTC.

The chain uses TRBV9 and TRBJ1-5, with D possibly being TRBD1 (5 bases). This CDR3 is 13 amino acids long. Trimming removed 5 bases at V and 1 base at J, with 7 bases between. CDR1 and CDR2 from the germline V gene are SGDLS and YYNGEE. The CDR3 region has the DNA TGTGCCAGCAGTGGGGGGAGCAATCAGCCCCAGCATTTT. It is translated as CASSGGSNQPQHF.

This chain connects TRBV4-1 to TRBJ2-1, with D unclear. The CDR3 totals 14 residues. V was clipped by 1 base and J by 5 bases, with 9 bases between them. The germline V gene encodes CDR1 MGHRA and CDR2 YSYEKL. This chain's CDR3 is CASSQGLLNNEQFF. For the CDR3, the DNA is TGCGCCAGCAGCCAAGGGTTACTAAACAATGAGCAGTTCTTC.

J is TRBJ1-2 and V is TRBV5-4; D gene ambiguous. The CDR3 totals 13 residues. Germline CDR1 and CDR2: SGHNT and YYREEE (reference sequence). Deletions cut 5 bases from V and 2 bases from J, with 10 bases between. CDR3 DNA: TGTGCCAGCAGTATCCGTCAGAACTATGGCTACACCTTC. Protein sequence: CASSIRQNYGYTF.

V gene TRBV7-3 combines with J gene TRBJ2-1; D gene uncertain. The V gene's germline CDR1 is SGHTA and CDR2 FQGTGA. V lost 1 base and J 9 bases, leaving 10 bases between the germline ends. The CDR3 extends over 13 amino acids. Written as DNA, the CDR3 is TGTGCCAGCAGCTTAAACATGGTCAGTGAGCAGTTCTTC. Translation: CASSLNMVSEQFF.

The chain is built from TRBV30 and TRBJ1-1, with no clear D. V lost 1 base and J lost 0, with 6 bases in between. CDR1 and CDR2 (germline): GTSNPN, SVGIG (reference sequence). This CDR3 comprises 13 residues. DNA of the CDR3: TGTGCCTGGAGTGAAAGCATGAACACTGAAGCTTTCTTT. The encoded protein is CAWSESMNTEAFF. Variable domain in full (rest from reference TRBV30 and TRBJ1-1): SQTIHQWPATLVQPVGSPLSLECTVEGTSNPNLYWYRQAAGRGLQLLFYSVGIGQISSEVPQNLSASRPQDRQFILSSKKLLLSDSGFYLCAWSESMNTEAFFGQGTRLTVV.

V gene TRBV9 combines with J gene TRBJ2-5; tentative D call: TRBD2 (5 bases). This CDR3 is 15 amino acids long. The germline V gene has CDR1 SGDLS and CDR2 YYNGEE. V was clipped by 1 base and J by 1 base, with 11 bases between them. Here the CDR3 reads CASSVSLDSQETQYF. The DNA for the CDR3 is TGTGCCAGCAGCGTATCCTTGGACTCCCAAGAGACCCAGTACTTC.

This rearrangement joins TRBV5-1 to TRBJ2-1; 7 positions match TRBD1. The CDR3 length is 16 residues. V trimming: 4 bases; J trimming: 0 bases; junction bases outside the gene matches: 7. CDR1 is SGHRS, CDR2 YFSETQ, per germline. The CDR3 reads CASSEGQRSSYNEQFF. The CDR3, as DNA: TGCGCCAGCAGCGAGGGACAGAGAAGCTCCTACAATGAGCAGTTCTTC.

The chain uses TRBV28 and TRBJ2-7; 7 bases are shared with TRBD1. CDR3 length: 12 residues. Germline-derived CDR1 and CDR2 are MDHEN and SYDVKM. The V gene end was trimmed by 4 bases and the J gene end by 4 bases; junction bases not matched to a gene: 1. The DNA for the CDR3 is TGTGCCAGCAGTTACAGGGGTTACGAGCAGTACTTC. As protein: CASSYRGYEQYF.

This clone was counted a few times. The V gene is TRBV5-1, the J gene TRBJ1-2, with D perhaps matching TRBD1 (5 bases). V was trimmed by 2 bases and J by 2 bases, leaving 10 bases between them. CDR1 is SGHRS, CDR2 YFSETQ, per germline. CDR3 length: 14 residues. CDR3 amino acids: CASSFSDRNYGYTF. In nucleotides, the CDR3 is TGCGCCAGCAGCTTCTCCGACAGAAACTATGGCTACACCTTC. The full variable domain, rest sourced from reference TRBV5-1 and TRBJ1-2, is KAGVTQTPRYLIKTRGQQVTLSCSPISGHRSVSWYQQTPGQGLQFLFEYFSETQRNKGNFPGRFSGRQFSNSRSEMNVSTLELGDSALYLCASSFSDRNYGYTFGSGTRLTVV.

The chain is built from TRBV10-2 and TRBJ2-1; D remains unclear. The V end was cut by 7 bases, the J end by 4 bases, with 14 bases between. Germline V gives CDR1 WSHSY, CDR2 SAAADI. This CDR3 is built from 14 residues. CDR3 bases: TGCGCCAGCACCGAATTTGACAAGTACAATGAGCAGTTCTTC. Translation gives CASTEFDKYNEQFF.

This clone was seen only once. CDR3 sequence reads: CASSQGLAGGLNEQFF. For the CDR3, the DNA is TGCGCCAGCAGTCAAGGACTAGCGGGAGGGCTGAATGAGCAGTTCTTC. The chain couples TRBV10-2 to TRBJ2-1, with 15 bases identical to TRBD2. The CDR3 is 16 residues long. Germline lookup yields CDR1 WSHSY and CDR2 SAAADI. The V gene end was trimmed by 5 bases and the J gene end by 7 bases; junction bases not matched to a gene: 6.

The chain uses TRBV6-1 and TRBJ2-5; 9 nucleotides agree with TRBD1. Germline V CDR1 and CDR2: MNHNS, SASEGT. This CDR3 contains 12 residues. Trimming removed 10 bases from V and 7 bases from J; junction bases left unmatched: 7. The CDR3 DNA reads TGTGCCATCGGGACAGGGCTTGGGACCCAGTACTTC. It specifies CAIGTGLGTQYF.